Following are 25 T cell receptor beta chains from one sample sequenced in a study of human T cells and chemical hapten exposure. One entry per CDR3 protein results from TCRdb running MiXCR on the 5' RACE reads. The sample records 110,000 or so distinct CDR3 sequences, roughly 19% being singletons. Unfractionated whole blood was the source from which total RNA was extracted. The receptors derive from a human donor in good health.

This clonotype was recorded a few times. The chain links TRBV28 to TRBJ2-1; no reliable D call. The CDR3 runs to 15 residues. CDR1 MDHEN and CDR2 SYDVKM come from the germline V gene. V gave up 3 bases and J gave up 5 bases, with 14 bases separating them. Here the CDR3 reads CASSFPPPQNNEQFF. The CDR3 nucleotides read TGTGCCAGCAGTTTTCCCCCACCCCAGAACAATGAGCAGTTCTTC. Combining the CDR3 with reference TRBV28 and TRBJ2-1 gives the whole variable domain DVKVTQSSRYLVKRTGEKVFLECVQDMDHENMFWYRQDPGLGLRLIYFSYDVKMKEKGDIPEGYSVSREKKERFSLILESASTNQTSMYLCASSFPPPQNNEQFFGPGTRLTVL.

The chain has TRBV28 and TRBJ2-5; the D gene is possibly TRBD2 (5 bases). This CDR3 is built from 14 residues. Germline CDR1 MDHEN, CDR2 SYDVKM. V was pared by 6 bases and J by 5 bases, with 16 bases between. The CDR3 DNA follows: TGTGCCAGCAGCCCGGACTTTCGCCCGGAGACCCAGTACTTC. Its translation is CASSPDFRPETQYF.

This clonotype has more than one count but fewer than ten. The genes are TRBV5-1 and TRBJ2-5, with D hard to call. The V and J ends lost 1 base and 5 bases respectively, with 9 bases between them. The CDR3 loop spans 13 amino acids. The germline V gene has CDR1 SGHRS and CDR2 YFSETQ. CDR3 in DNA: TGCGCCAGCAGCTTGATTTTTATGGAGACCCAGTACTTC. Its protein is CASSLIFMETQYF.

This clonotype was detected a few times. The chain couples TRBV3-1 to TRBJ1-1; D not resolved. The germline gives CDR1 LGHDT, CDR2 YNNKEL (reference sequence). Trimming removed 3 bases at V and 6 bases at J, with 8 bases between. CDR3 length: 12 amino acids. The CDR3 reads CASSHNKAEAFF. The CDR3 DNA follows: TGTGCCAGCAGCCACAACAAGGCTGAAGCTTTCTTT.

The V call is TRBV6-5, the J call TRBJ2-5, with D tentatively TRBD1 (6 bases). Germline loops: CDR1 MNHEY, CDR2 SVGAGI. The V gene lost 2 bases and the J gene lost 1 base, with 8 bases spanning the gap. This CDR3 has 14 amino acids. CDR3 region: CASSYGRGQETQYF. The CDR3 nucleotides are TGTGCCAGCAGTTACGGCAGGGGCCAAGAGACCCAGTACTTC.

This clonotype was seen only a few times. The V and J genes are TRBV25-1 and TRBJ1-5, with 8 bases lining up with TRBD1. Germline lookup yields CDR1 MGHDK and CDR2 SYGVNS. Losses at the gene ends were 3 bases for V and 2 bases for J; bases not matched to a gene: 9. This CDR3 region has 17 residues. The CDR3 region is CASSDRRQGARNQPQHF. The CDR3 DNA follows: TGTGCCAGCAGTGATCGGCGGCAGGGGGCTCGCAATCAGCCCCAGCATTTT.

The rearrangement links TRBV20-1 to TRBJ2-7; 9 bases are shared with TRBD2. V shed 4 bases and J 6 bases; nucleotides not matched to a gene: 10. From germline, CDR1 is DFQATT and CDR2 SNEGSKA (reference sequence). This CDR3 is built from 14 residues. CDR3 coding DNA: TGCAGTGCTACCTCTGCGGGAGGGAATTTCGAGCAGTACTTC. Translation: CSATSAGGNFEQYF.

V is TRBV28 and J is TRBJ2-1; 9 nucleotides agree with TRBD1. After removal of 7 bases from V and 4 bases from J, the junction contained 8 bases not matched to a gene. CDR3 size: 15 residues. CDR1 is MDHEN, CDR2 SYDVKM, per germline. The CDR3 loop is CASTVTGGKYNEQFF. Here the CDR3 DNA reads TGTGCCAGCACCGTGACAGGGGGGAAGTACAATGAGCAGTTCTTC. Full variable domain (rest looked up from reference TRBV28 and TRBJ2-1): DVKVTQSSRYLVKRTGEKVFLECVQDMDHENMFWYRQDPGLGLRLIYFSYDVKMKEKGDIPEGYSVSREKKERFSLILESASTNQTSMYLCASTVTGGKYNEQFFGPGTRLTVL.

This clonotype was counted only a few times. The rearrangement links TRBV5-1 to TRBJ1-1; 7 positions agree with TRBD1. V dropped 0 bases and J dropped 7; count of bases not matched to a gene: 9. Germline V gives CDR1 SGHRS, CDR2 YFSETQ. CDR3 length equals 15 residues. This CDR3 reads CASSLAGGGGDEAFF. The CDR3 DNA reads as TGCGCCAGCAGCTTGGCCGGTGGAGGGGGCGATGAAGCTTTCTTT.

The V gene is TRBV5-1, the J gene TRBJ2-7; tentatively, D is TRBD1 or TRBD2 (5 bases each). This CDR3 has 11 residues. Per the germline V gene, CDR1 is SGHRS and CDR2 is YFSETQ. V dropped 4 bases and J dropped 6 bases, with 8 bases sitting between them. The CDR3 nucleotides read TGCGCCAGCAGCATGGGACCCGAGCAGTACTTC. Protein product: CASSMGPEQYF.

CDR3 sequence (DNA): TGTGCCAGCAGTCCGAGGGACAGGGAGGGCGAGCAGTTCTTC. Encoded protein: CASSPRDREGEQFF. The chain recombines TRBV6-1 with TRBJ2-1, with 9 bases that match TRBD1. Per germline, CDR1 MNHNS and CDR2 SASEGT. The CDR3 totals 14 residues. The junction had 9 bases not matched to a gene; V was cut back by 5 bases and J by 10 bases.

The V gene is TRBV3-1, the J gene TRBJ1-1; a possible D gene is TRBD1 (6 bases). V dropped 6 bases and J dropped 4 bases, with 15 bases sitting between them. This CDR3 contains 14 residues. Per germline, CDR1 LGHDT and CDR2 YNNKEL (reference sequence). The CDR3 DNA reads TGTGCCAGCAGTCCAGCGGGGGGCGGCACTGAAGCTTTCTTT. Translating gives CASSPAGGGTEAFF.

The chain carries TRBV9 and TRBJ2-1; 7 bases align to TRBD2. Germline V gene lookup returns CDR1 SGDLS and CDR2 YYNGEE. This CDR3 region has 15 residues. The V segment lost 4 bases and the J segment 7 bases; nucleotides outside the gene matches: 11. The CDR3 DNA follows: TGTGCCAGCAGCTCCCCCGATAGCGGGTGGAATGAGCAGTTCTTC. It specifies CASSSPDSGWNEQFF.

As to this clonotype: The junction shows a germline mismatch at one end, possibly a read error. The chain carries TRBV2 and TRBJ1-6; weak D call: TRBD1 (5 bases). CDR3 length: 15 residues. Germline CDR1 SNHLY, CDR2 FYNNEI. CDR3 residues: CASREEGSDNSPLHF. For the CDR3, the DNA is TGTGCCAGCAGAGAAGAGGGGTCGGATAATTCACCCCTCCACTTT.

CDR3 loop: CASSASGTEKLFF. In DNA form, the CDR3 reads TGTGCCAGCAGTGCCTCCGGGACGGAAAAACTGTTTTTT. This rearrangement joins TRBV12-3 or TRBV12-4 to TRBJ1-4; weak D call: TRBD1 (5 bases). The ends were cut back, 5 bases at V and 8 bases at J, with 12 bases in the middle. The CDR3 covers 13 residues.

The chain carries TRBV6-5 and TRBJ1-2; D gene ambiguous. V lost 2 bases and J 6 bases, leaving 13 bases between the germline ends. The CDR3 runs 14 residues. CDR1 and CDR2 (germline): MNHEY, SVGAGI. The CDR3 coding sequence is TGTGCCAGCAGTTACGCTCGAAAGGCGAATGGCTACACCTTC. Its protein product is CASSYARKANGYTF.

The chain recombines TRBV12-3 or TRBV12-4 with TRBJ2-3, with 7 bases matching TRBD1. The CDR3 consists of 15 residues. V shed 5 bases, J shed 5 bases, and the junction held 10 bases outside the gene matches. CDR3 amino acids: CASSLRQGAGDTQYF. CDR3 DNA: TGTGCCAGCAGTCTTCGACAGGGCGCGGGAGATACGCAGTATTTT.

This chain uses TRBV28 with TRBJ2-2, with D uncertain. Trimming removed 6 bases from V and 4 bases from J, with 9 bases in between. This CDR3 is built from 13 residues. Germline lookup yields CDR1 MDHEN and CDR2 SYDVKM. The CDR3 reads CASRGSSTGELFF. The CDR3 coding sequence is TGTGCCAGCAGAGGTTCTAGCACCGGGGAGCTGTTTTTT.

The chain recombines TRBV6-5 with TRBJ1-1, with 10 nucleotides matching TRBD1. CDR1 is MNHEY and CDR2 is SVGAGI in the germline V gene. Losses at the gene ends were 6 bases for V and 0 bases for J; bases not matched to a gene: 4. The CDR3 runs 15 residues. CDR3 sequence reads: CASSPGQGMNTEAFF. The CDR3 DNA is TGTGCCAGCAGCCCGGGACAGGGGATGAACACTGAAGCTTTCTTT.

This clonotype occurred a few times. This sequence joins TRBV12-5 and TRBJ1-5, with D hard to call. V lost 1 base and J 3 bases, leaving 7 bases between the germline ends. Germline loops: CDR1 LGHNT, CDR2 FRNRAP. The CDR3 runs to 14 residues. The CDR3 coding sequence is TGTGCTAGTGGTTTGGGCAGCTCCAATCAGCCCCAGCATTTT. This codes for CASGLGSSNQPQHF.

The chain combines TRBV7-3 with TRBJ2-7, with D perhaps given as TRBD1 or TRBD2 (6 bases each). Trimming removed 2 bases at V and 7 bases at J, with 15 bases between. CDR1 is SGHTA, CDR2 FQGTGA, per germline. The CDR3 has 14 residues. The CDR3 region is CASSLGRGALEQYF. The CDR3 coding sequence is TGTGCCAGCAGCTTAGGTAGGGGGGCCCTGGAGCAGTACTTC.

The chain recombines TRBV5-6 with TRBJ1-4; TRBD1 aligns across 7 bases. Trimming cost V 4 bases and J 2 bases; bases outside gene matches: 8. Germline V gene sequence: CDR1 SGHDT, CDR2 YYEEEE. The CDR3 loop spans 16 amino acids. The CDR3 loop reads CASSPFTGATNEKLFF. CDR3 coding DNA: TGTGCCAGCAGCCCATTCACAGGGGCGACTAATGAAAAACTGTTTTTT.

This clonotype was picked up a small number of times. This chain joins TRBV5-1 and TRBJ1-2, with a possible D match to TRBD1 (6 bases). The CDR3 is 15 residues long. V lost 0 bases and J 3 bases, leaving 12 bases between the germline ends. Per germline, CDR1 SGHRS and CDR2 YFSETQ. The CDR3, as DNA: TGCGCCAGCAGCTTGGATGAGGGGGGCTACTATGGCTACACCTTC. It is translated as CASSLDEGGYYGYTF.

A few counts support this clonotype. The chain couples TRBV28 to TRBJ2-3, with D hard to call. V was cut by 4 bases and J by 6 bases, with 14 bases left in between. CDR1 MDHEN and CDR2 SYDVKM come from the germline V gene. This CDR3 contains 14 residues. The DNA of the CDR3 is TGTGCCAGCAGTTCCGGTCCCCCGGATGATACGCAGTATTTT. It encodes CASSSGPPDDTQYF. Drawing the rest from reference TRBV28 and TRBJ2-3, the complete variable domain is DVKVTQSSRYLVKRTGEKVFLECVQDMDHENMFWYRQDPGLGLRLIYFSYDVKMKEKGDIPEGYSVSREKKERFSLILESASTNQTSMYLCASSSGPPDDTQYFGPGTRLTVL.

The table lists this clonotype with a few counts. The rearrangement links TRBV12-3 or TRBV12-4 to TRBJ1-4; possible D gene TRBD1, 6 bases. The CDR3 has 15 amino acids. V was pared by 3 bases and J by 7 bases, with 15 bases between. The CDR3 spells CASSFKTGYGEKLFF. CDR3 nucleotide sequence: TGTGCCAGCAGTTTTAAAACAGGGTACGGTGAAAAACTGTTTTTT.